The T cell receptor (beta chain) described here comes from a study of T-cell reconstitution after alpha-beta-depleted transplantation in children. Regarding the study as a whole: T cells produced anew were the main source of T-cell counts and diversity one year after transplant. About two months after transplant, alpha-beta T cells reportedly came from several hundred expanded graft clones. Where some patients showed high TCRbeta diversity at day 60, it came from recipient T cells and thymic progenitors that had survived.

Unique molecular identifiers featured in how the TCRbeta library was prepared. MiXCR, applied by TCRdb to the PCR reads, yields one record per CDR3 protein. The sample carries nearly 350,000 distinct CDR3 sequences, roughly 17% recorded once. In its sample, this clonotype was seen a few times. The antigen is unknown. This clonotype was obtained from a male patient under 10 years old who had a stem cell transplant for acute lymphoblastic leukemia, so the T cells may come from the graft donor. The sequences come from PBMCs, mostly from graft donor cells, collected 360 days after TCRalphabeta/CD19-depleted stem cell transplant.

CDR3 DNA: TGTGCCAGCGGTTTTGGTAGCGGAATCTACAATGAGCAGTTCTTC. Residues: CASGFGSGIYNEQFF. V usage is TRBV3-1 and J usage is TRBJ2-1; maybe TRBD2 (6 bases). From germline, CDR1 is LGHDT and CDR2 YNNKEL (reference sequence). This CDR3 is built from 15 residues. V was trimmed by 8 bases and J by 3 bases, leaving 17 bases between them.